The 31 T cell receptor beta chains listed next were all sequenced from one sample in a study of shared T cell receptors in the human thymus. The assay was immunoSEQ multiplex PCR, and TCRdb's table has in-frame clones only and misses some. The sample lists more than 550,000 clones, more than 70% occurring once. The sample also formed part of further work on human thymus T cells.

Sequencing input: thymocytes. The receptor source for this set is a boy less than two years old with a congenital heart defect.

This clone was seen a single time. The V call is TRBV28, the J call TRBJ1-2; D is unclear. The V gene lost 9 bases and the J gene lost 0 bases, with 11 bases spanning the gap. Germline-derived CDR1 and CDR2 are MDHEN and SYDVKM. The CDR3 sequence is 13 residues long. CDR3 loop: CASGRAPNYGYTF. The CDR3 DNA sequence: TGTGCCAGTGGGAGGGCTCCTAACTATGGCTACACCTTC.

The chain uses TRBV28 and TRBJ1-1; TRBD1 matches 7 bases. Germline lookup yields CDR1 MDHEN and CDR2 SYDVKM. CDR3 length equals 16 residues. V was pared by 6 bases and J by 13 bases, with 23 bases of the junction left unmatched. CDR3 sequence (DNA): TGTGCCAGCAGGTTCCCGGAACAGGGGCAGGGGCAAAGGGATTTCTTT. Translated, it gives CASRFPEQGQGQRDFF.

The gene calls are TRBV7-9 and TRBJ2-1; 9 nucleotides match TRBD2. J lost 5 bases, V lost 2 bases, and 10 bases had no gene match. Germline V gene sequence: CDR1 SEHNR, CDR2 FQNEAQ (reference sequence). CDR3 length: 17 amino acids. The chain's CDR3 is CASSLRVWRGGNNEQFF. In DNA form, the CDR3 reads TGTGCCAGCAGCTTAAGGGTGTGGCGGGGGGGCAACAATGAGCAGTTCTTC.

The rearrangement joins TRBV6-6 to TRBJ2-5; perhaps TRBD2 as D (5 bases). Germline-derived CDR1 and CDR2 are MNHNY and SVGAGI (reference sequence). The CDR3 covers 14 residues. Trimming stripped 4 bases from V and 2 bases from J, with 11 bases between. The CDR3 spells CASSLRRLQETQYF. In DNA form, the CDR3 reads TGTGCCAGCAGTTTAAGGAGGCTGCAAGAGACCCAGTACTTC.

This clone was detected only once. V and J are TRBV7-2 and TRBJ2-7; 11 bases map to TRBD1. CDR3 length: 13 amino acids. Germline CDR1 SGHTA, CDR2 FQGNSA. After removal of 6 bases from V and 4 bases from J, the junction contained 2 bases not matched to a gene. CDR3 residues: CASSRDRGYEQYF. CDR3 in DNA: TGTGCCAGCAGTCGGGACAGGGGGTACGAGCAGTACTTC.

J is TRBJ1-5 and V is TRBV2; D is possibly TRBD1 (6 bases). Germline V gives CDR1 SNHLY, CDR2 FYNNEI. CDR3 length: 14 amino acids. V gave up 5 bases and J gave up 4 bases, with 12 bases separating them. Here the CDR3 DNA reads TGTGCCAGCAGTAACATTCAGGGGAATCAGCCCCAGCATTTT. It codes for CASSNIQGNQPQHF.

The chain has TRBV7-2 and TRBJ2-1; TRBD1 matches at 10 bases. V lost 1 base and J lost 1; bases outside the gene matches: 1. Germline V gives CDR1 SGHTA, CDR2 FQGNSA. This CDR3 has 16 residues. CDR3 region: CASSLGGQGSYNEQFF. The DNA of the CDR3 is TGTGCCAGCAGCTTAGGGGGACAGGGGTCCTACAATGAGCAGTTCTTC.

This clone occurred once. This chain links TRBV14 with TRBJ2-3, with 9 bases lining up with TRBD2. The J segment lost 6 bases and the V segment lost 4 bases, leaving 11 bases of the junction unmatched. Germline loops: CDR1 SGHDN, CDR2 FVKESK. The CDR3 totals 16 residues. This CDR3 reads CASSPRRGRAWDTQYF. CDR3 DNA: TGTGCCAGCAGCCCCCGTCGCGGGAGGGCCTGGGATACGCAGTATTTT.

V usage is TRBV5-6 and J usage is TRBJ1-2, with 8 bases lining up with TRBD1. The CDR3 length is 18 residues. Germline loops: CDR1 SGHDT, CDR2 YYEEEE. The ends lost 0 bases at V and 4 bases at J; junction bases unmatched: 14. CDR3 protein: CASSLEGLDREGGYGYTF. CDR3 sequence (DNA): TGTGCCAGCAGCTTGGAGGGTCTGGACAGGGAAGGCGGCTATGGCTACACCTTC.

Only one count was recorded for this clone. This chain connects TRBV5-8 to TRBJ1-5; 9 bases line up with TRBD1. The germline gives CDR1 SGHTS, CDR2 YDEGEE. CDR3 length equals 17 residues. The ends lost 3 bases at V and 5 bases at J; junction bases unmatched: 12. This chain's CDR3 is CASSSWGTGIPHQPQHF. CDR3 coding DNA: TGTGCCAGCAGCTCGTGGGGGACAGGGATCCCCCATCAGCCCCAGCATTTT.

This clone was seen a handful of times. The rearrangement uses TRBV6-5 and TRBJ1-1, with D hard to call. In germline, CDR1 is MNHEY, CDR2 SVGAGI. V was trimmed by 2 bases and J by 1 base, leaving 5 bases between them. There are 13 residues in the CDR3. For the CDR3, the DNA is TGTGCCAGCAGTTACGAGTCGAACACTGAAGCTTTCTTT. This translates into CASSYESNTEAFF.

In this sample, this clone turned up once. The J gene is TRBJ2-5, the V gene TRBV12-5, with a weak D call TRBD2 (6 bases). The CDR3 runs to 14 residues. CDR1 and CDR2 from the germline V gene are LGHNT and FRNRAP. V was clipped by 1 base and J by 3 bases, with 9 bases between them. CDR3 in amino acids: CASGLGGVEETQYF. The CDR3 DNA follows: TGTGCTAGTGGTTTGGGGGGGGTGGAAGAGACCCAGTACTTC.

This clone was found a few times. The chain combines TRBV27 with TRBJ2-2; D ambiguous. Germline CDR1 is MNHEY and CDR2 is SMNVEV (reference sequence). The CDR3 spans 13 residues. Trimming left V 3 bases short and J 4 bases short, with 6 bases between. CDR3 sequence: CASSFESTGELFF. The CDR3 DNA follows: TGTGCCAGCAGTTTTGAGAGCACCGGGGAGCTGTTTTTT.

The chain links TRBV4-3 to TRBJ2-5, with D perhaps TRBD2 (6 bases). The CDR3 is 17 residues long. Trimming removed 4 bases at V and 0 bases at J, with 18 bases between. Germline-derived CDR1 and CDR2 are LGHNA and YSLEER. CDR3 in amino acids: CASSRDTGSGDQETQYF. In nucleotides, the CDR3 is TGCGCCAGCAGCCGAGACACCGGTTCGGGGGACCAAGAGACCCAGTACTTC.

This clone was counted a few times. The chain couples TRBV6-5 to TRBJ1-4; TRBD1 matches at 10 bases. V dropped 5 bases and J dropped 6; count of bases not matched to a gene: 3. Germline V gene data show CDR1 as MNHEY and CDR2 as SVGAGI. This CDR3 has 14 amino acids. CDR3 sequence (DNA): TGTGCCAGCAGTACGGGACAGGGGTATGAAAAACTGTTTTTT. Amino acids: CASSTGQGYEKLFF.

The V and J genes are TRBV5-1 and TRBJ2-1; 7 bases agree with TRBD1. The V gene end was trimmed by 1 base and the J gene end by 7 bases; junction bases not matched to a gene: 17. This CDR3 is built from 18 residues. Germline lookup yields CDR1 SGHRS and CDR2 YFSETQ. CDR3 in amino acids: CASSLQGEDRKKPNEQFF. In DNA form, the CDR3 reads TGCGCCAGCAGCTTGCAGGGTGAGGACAGGAAGAAACCTAATGAGCAGTTCTTC.

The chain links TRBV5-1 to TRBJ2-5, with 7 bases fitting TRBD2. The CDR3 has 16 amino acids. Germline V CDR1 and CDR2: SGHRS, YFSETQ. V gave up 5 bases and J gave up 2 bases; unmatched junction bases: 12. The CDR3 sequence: CASSIPPRGIQETQYF. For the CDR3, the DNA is TGCGCCAGCAGTATCCCCCCGCGGGGGATTCAAGAGACCCAGTACTTC.

Written as DNA, the CDR3 is TGTGCCAGCTCACTCCGGGACAGGGGCCCGGATCAGCCCCAGCATTTT. Protein sequence: CASSLRDRGPDQPQHF. The J gene is TRBJ1-5, the V gene TRBV18; TRBD1 matches at 10 bases. Trimming at V came to 4 bases and at J to 5 bases, leaving 8 bases not matched to a gene. This CDR3 has 16 residues. Germline V gene sequence: CDR1 KGHSH, CDR2 LQKENI.

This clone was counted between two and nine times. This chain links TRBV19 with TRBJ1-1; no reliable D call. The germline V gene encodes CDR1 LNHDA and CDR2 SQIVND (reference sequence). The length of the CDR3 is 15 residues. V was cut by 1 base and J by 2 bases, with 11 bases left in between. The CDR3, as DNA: TGTGCCAGTAGTATAGTTGCGGGGTCCAACACTGAAGCTTTCTTT. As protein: CASSIVAGSNTEAFF. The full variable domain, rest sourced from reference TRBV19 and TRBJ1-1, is DGGITQSPKYLFRKEGQNVTLSCEQNLNHDAMYWYRQDPGQGLRLIYYSQIVNDFQKGDIAEGYSVSREKKESFPLTVTSAQKNPTAFYLCASSIVAGSNTEAFFGQGTRLTVV.

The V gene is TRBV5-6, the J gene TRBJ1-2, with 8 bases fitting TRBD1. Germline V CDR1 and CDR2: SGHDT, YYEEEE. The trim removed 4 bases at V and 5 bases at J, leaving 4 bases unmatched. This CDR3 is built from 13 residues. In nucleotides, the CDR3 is TGTGCCAGCAGCCCTACAGGGGGGTATGGCTACACCTTC. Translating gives CASSPTGGYGYTF.

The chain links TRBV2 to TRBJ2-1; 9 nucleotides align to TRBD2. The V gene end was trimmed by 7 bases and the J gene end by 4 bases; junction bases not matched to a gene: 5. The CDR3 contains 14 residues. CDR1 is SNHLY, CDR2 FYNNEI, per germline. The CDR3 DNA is TGTGCCAGCAATGGCCTAGCGGGATACAATGAGCAGTTCTTC. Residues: CASNGLAGYNEQFF.

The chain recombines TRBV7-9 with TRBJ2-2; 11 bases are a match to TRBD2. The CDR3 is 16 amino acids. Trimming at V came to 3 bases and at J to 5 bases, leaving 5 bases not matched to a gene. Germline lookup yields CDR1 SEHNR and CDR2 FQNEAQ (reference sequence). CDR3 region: CASSFILAGVTGELFF. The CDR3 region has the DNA TGTGCCAGCAGCTTCATACTAGCGGGAGTGACCGGGGAGCTGTTTTTT.

CDR3 sequence: CASSELLTLLDSYEQYF. In DNA form, the CDR3 reads TGTGCCAGCAGTGAACTCCTGACCCTACTAGACTCCTACGAGCAGTACTTC. The chain is built from TRBV6-1 and TRBJ2-7; D perhaps matches TRBD2 (5 bases). The germline CDR1 and CDR2 sequences are MNHNS and SASEGT. V was shortened by 2 bases and J by 0 bases, with 17 bases between the two germline ends. The CDR3 spans 17 residues.

CDR3 coding DNA: TGCGCCAGCAGCTGGACTAGCGGGATTGCCAAAAACATTCAGTACTTC. Translated: CASSWTSGIAKNIQYF. V is TRBV4-1 and J is TRBJ2-4; 12 positions match TRBD2. The CDR3 covers 16 residues. The V segment lost 5 bases and the J segment 1 base; nucleotides outside the gene matches: 3. Germline values: CDR1 MGHRA, CDR2 YSYEKL.

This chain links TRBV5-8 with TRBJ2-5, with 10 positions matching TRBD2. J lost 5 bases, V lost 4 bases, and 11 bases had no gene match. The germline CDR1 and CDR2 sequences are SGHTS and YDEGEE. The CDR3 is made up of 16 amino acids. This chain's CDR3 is CASSREVAGGGETQYF. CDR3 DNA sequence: TGTGCCAGCAGCCGAGAGGTAGCGGGGGGCGGGGAGACCCAGTACTTC.

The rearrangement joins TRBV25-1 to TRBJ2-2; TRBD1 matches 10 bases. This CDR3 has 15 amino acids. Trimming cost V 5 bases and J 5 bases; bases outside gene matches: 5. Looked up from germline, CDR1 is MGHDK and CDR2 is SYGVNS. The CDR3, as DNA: TGTGCCAGCAGTAAAAGGACAGGGGGGACCGGGGAGCTGTTTTTT. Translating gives CASSKRTGGTGELFF.

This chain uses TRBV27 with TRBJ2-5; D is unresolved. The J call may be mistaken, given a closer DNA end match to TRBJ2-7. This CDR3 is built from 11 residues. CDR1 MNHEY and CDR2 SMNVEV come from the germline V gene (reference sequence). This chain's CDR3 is CASIRSYEQYF. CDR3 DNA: TGTGCCAGCATACGTTCCTACGAGCAGTACTTC.

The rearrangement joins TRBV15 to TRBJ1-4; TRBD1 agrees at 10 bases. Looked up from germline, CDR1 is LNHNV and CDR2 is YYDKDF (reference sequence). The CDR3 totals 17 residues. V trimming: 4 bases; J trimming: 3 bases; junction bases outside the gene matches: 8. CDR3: CATSTRDRGHSNEKLFF. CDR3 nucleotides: TGTGCCACCAGCACCCGGGACAGGGGACATTCTAATGAAAAACTGTTTTTT.

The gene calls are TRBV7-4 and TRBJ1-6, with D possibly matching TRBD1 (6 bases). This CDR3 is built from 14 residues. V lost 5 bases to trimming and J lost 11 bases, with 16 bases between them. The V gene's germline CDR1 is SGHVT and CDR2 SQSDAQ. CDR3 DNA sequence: TGTGCCAGCAGCCGGACAGTCTGTAGAACACCCCTCCACTTT. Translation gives CASSRTVCRTPLHF.

The CDR3 spells CASSQPLDQETQYF. The CDR3 DNA is TGCGCCAGCAGCCAGCCTTTAGATCAAGAGACCCAGTACTTC. The chain is built from TRBV4-1 and TRBJ2-5; D remains ambiguous. V lost 3 bases and J lost 2, with 10 bases in between. CDR1 is MGHRA and CDR2 is YSYEKL in the germline V gene. This CDR3 has 14 amino acids.

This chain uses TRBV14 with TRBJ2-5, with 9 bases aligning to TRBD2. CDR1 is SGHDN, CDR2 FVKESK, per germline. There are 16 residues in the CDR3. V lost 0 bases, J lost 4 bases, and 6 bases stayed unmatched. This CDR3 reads CASSQDLAGVVETQYF. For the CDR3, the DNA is TGTGCCAGCAGCCAAGACTTAGCGGGAGTGGTAGAGACCCAGTACTTC.